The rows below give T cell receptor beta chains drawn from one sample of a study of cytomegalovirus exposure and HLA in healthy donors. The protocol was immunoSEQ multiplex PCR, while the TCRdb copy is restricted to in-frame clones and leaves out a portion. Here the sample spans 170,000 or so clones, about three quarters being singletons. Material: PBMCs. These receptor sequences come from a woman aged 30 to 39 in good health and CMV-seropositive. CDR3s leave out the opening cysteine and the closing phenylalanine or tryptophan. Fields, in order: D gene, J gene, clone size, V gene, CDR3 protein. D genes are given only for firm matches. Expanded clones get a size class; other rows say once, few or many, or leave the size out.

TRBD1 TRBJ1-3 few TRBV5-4 ASSPGQTGNTIY
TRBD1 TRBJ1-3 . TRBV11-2 ASSLDRGGNTIY
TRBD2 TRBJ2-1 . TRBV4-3 ASSPHPGLAEYNEQF
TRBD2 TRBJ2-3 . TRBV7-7 ASSLTSASTDTQY
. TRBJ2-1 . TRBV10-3 AITGSVDNEQF
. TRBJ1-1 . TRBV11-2 ASSRAAEAF
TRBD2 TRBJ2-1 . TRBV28 ASSLWGVGGRLAGERSYNEQF
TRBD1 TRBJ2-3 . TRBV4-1 ASSQEGGTGTDTQY
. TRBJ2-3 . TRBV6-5 ASSYDIGTDTQY
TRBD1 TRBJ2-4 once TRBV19 ASTPTRTGASKNIQY
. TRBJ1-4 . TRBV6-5 ASSGQHNEKLF
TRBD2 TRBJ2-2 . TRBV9 ASSVASGRQNTGELF
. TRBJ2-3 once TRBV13 ASSLEYADTQY
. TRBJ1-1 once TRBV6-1 ASSLENTEAF
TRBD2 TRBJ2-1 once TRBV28 AARTSGRGYNEQF
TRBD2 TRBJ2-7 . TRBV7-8 ASSSGTSGLYEQY
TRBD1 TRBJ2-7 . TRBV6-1 RTGSYEQY
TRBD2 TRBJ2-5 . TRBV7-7 ASSLGLAGGLMETQY
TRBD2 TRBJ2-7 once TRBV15 ATKTSGSEQY
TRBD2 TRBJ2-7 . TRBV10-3 AISDLGLAGEDEQY
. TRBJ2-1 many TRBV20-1 SASTYNEQF
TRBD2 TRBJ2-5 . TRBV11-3 ASSSEGLAGETQY
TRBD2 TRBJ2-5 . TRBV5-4 ASSLGLAGETQY
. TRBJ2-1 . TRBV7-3 ASSRADYNEQF
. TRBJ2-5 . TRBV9 ASSVAPGRETQY
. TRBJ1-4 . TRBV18 ASSLDVGATNEKLF
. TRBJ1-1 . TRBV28 ASSLLLYNTEAF
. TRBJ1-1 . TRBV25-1 ASSELGRPNTEAF
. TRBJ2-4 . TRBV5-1 ASSLAGYRAKNIQY
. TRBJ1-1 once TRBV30 AWGSGGNTEAF
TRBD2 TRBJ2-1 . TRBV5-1 ASAIGTSAYNEQF
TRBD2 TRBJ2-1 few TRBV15 ATSSLGLAASYNEQF
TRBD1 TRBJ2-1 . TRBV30 AWSGRTGSANEQF
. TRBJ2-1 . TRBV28 ASSSIEDAFREQF
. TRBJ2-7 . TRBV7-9 ASSKTEGAYTYEQY
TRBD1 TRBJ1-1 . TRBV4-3 ASSPTGQANTEAF
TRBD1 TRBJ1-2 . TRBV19 ASRPGTALRANYGYT
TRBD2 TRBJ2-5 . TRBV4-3 ASSQGTSGQETQY
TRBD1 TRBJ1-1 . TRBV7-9 ASSSPGDRGGTEAF
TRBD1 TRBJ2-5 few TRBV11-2 ASSPMGTGEETQY
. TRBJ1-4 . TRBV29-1 SVGSHQGTNEKLF
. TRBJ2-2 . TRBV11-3 ASSLDQNTGELF
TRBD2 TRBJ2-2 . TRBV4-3 ASSQDLGLGVTGELF
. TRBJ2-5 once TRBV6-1 ASGKGNREETQY
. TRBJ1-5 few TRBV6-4 ASSETEGQPQH
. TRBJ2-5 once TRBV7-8 ASRGGVWETQY
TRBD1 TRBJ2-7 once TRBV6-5 ASSIQGARYEQY